These 18 T cell receptor beta chains were sequenced from one sample in a study of cytomegalovirus exposure and HLA in healthy donors. The PCR used 60 Vbeta and 13 Jbeta primers. This table comes from immunoSEQ multiplex PCR, and its TCRdb copy is limited to in-frame clones, with some not included. The sample records 80,000 to 95,000 clones, 60% to 80% being singletons. Sequenced: PBMCs. The receptors come from a woman in her thirties in good health and CMV-seronegative.

The chain combines TRBV11-2 with TRBJ2-7; no firm D call. Germline CDR1 SGHAT, CDR2 FQNNGV. V dropped 8 bases and J dropped 0 bases, with 8 bases sitting between them. CDR3 size: 12 residues. The CDR3 loop is CASAGSSYEQYF. The CDR3, as DNA: TGTGCCAGCGCAGGAAGCTCCTACGAGCAGTACTTC.

This sequence joins TRBV7-2 and TRBJ1-3; D perhaps matches TRBD1 (5 bases). CDR3 length: 15 amino acids. The germline gives CDR1 SGHTA, CDR2 FQGNSA. V dropped 3 bases and J dropped 4 bases, with 13 bases sitting between them. The CDR3 DNA sequence: TGTGCCAGCAGCTTTTCGGGGGGGGAGGGAAACACCATATATTTT. Amino acid sequence: CASSFSGGEGNTIYF.

The chain combines TRBV28 with TRBJ1-5; 9 bases are shared with TRBD1. CDR1 is MDHEN and CDR2 is SYDVKM in the germline V gene. CDR3 length: 16 residues. V lost 6 bases to trimming and J lost 3 bases; unmatched junction nucleotides: 9. CDR3 residues: CASRFSGTGHNQPQHF. The CDR3 DNA reads TGTGCCAGCAGGTTCTCTGGGACAGGGCACAATCAGCCCCAGCATTTT.

The V gene is TRBV6-5, the J gene TRBJ2-3, with 9 bases matching TRBD2. After removal of 5 bases from V and 6 bases from J, the junction contained 9 bases not matched to a gene. Germline assignment: CDR1 MNHEY and CDR2 SVGAGI. The CDR3 contains 15 residues. The CDR3 spells CASSPSGGPGDTQYF. CDR3 in DNA: TGTGCCAGCAGTCCAAGCGGGGGGCCGGGGGATACGCAGTATTTT.

The chain employs TRBV23-1 and TRBJ1-5, with 9 bases lining up with TRBD1. TRBV23-1 is classed as an ORF, of uncertain function. The CDR3 covers 17 residues. The J segment lost 2 bases and the V segment lost 0 bases, leaving 5 bases of the junction unmatched. CDR3 DNA sequence: TGCGCCAGCAGTCAATCGGCCTGGACAGGGGGCAATCAGCCCCAGCATTTT. This gives the protein CASSQSAWTGGNQPQHF.

This clone was seen only a few times. The chain links TRBV11-2 to TRBJ2-5, with TRBD1 matching 8 bases. Germline values: CDR1 SGHAT, CDR2 FQNNGV. Germline trimming cut 5 bases from V and 4 bases from J; bases unmatched to any gene: 6. The CDR3 sequence is 14 residues long. The CDR3 spells CASSLTGGSETQYF. As DNA, the CDR3 is TGTGCCAGCAGCCTTACAGGGGGGTCAGAGACCCAGTACTTC.

V and J are TRBV11-2 and TRBJ1-2; D possibly corresponds to TRBD1 (5 bases). The V gene lost 3 bases and the J gene lost 2 bases, with 10 bases spanning the gap. The CDR3 is 14 amino acids. Looked up from germline, CDR1 is SGHAT and CDR2 is FQNNGV. CDR3 sequence reads: CASSFQGSNYGYTF. In DNA form, the CDR3 reads TGTGCCAGCAGCTTCCAGGGATCGAACTATGGCTACACCTTC. Supplemented by reference TRBV11-2 and TRBJ1-2, the full variable domain reads EAGVAQSPRYKIIEKRQSVAFWCNPISGHATLYWYQQILGQGPKLLIQFQNNGVVDDSQLPKDRFSAERLKGVDSTLKIQPAKLEDSAVYLCASSFQGSNYGYTFGSGTRLTVV.

The table lists this clone with a few counts. This chain connects TRBV4-1 to TRBJ2-7, with TRBD2 matching over 7 bases. J gave up 2 bases and V 4 bases, and 8 bases lay outside the gene matches. Germline V gives CDR1 MGHRA, CDR2 YSYEKL. This CDR3 is 15 amino acids long. This CDR3 reads CASSLEAAGTYEQYF. The CDR3 coding sequence is TGCGCCAGCAGCCTAGAGGCAGCGGGAACCTACGAGCAGTACTTC.

This chain uses TRBV25-1 with TRBJ1-1; TRBD1 matches at 7 bases. Germline V CDR1 and CDR2: MGHDK, SYGVNS. This CDR3 is 14 amino acids long. V shed 3 bases, J shed 11 bases, and the junction held 12 bases outside the gene matches. The CDR3 here is CASSDPLQGTWAFF. The CDR3 DNA sequence: TGTGCCAGCAGTGACCCTCTACAGGGGACTTGGGCTTTCTTT.

J is TRBJ1-2 and V is TRBV5-1; 7 bases are shared with TRBD1. Trimming at V came to 0 bases and at J to 4 bases, leaving 3 bases not matched to a gene. CDR1 is SGHRS, CDR2 YFSETQ, per germline. The CDR3 has 14 amino acids. The CDR3 sequence is CASSLDRGGYGYTF. The CDR3 DNA is TGCGCCAGCAGCTTGGACAGGGGAGGCTATGGCTACACCTTC.

In this sample, this clone turned up a few times. The rearrangement joins TRBV5-1 to TRBJ2-3, with D possibly TRBD2 on 5 matching bases. The CDR3 consists of 16 residues. CDR1 and CDR2 from the germline V gene are SGHRS and YFSETQ. Trimming removed 3 bases from V and 5 bases from J, with 19 bases in between. CDR3 bases: TGCGCCAGCAGCTCGGGAAGACCGCCACCTAGAGATACGCAGTATTTT. Protein: CASSSGRPPPRDTQYF.

Notes on this clone: Germline is not matched at one junction end, which may reflect a read error. This chain uses TRBV2 with TRBJ2-7; D unclear. The CDR3 runs 14 residues. Per the germline V gene, CDR1 is SNHLY and CDR2 is FYNNEI. CDR3 region: CASTLLRSTPSARF. DNA of the CDR3: TGTGCCAGCACTCTCCTGCGGAGTACTCCGTCTGCCCGCTTC.

In its sample, this clone was seen a few times. Within the sample, other DNA sequences also encode this same CDR3. The chain carries TRBV7-2 and TRBJ2-1; 9 bases line up with TRBD2. Unmatched junction bases numbered 5, after V lost 5 bases and J lost 3 bases. Germline CDR1 and CDR2: SGHTA and FQGNSA. The CDR3 runs to 15 residues. CDR3 protein: CASSPQTSGYNEQFF. The CDR3, as DNA: TGTGCCAGCAGCCCACAGACTAGCGGCTACAATGAGCAGTTCTTC.

The V call is TRBV27, the J call TRBJ2-3; tentative D call: TRBD2 (6 bases). The CDR3 runs to 12 residues. With 6 bases removed from V and 11 bases from J, the gap between germline ends came to 15 bases. CDR1 and CDR2 (germline): MNHEY, SMNVEV (reference sequence). CDR3 bases: TGTGCCAGCAGAACAAGGACTACCAGGCAGTATTTT. Protein sequence: CASRTRTTRQYF.

The V gene is TRBV5-6, the J gene TRBJ2-3, with D perhaps TRBD1 (6 bases). Trimming removed 4 bases from V and 5 bases from J, with 14 bases in between. Germline V gene lookup returns CDR1 SGHDT and CDR2 YYEEEE. The CDR3 extends over 14 amino acids. The CDR3 region is CASSLQGQGDTQYF. The CDR3, as DNA: TGTGCCAGCAGCCTACAGGGTCAGGGAGATACGCAGTATTTT.

V is TRBV5-6 and J is TRBJ2-3; 7 bases align to TRBD2. Germline loops: CDR1 SGHDT, CDR2 YYEEEE. The CDR3 is 19 residues long. The V gene end was trimmed by 0 bases and the J gene end by 1 base; junction bases not matched to a gene: 14. The CDR3 is CASSLDGAGAITGTDTQYF. The CDR3 region has the DNA TGTGCCAGCAGCTTGGATGGCGCGGGAGCGATAACCGGCACAGATACGCAGTATTTT.

The rearrangement joins TRBV15 to TRBJ1-1; no definite D call. The CDR3 covers 12 residues. V lost 0 bases, J lost 7 bases, and 6 bases lay in between. The germline gives CDR1 LNHNV, CDR2 YYDKDF (reference sequence). CDR3 sequence reads: CATSRDPGEAFF. DNA of the CDR3: TGTGCCACCAGCAGAGATCCAGGTGAAGCTTTCTTT.

The chain uses TRBV5-4 and TRBJ1-1; tentatively, D is TRBD1 (6 bases). This CDR3 has 15 residues. The ends were cut back, 4 bases at V and 7 bases at J, with 20 bases in the middle. The germline gives CDR1 SGHNT, CDR2 YYREEE (reference sequence). The CDR3 protein is CASSPSYGGTLEAFF. As DNA, the CDR3 is TGTGCCAGCAGCCCGTCCTATGGGGGCACACTTGAAGCTTTCTTT.